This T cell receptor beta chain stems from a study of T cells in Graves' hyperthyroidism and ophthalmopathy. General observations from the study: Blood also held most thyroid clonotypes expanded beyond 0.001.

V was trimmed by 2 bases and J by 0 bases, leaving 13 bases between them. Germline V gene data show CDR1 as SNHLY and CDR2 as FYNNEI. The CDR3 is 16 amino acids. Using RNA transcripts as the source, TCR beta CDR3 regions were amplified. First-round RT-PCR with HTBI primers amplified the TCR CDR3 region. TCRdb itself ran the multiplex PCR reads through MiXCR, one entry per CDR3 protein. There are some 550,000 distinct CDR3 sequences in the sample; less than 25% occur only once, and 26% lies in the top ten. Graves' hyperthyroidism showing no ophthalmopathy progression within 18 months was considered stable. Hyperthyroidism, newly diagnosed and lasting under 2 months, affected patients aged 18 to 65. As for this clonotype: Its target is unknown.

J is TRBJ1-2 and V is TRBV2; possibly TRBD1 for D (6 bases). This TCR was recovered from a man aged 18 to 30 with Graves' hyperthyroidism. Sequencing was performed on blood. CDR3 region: CASSETWDKANYGYTF. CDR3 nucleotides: TGTGCCAGCAGTGAAACATGGGACAAAGCTAACTATGGCTACACCTTC.